Each of the 26 T cell receptor beta chains below was sequenced from the same sample in a study of blood T cell repertoires in COVID-19. Here immunoSEQ multiplex PCR was the method, and the copy in TCRdb shows in-frame clones only, minus some. The sample includes approximately 220,000 clones, roughly 90% seen only once; the top ten take about 2%. The specimen was peripheral blood. These receptors were collected from a woman aged 45-65 years with acute or convalescent COVID-19.

The rearrangement joins TRBV7-9 to TRBJ2-3; tentative D call: TRBD2 (5 bases). This CDR3 is 15 amino acids long. CDR1 and CDR2 (germline): SEHNR, FQNEAQ (reference sequence). V was pared by 7 bases and J by 0 bases, with 14 bases between. CDR3 coding DNA: TGTGCCAGCACCGCTTGGGAGACTAGCACAGATACGCAGTATTTT. This codes for CASTAWETSTDTQYF.

The J gene is TRBJ2-7, the V gene TRBV6-5; D is possibly TRBD1 (6 bases). CDR1 MNHEY and CDR2 SVGAGI come from the germline V gene. The CDR3 extends over 13 amino acids. Trimming pared 6 bases from V and 2 bases from J, leaving 11 bases between. The DNA of the CDR3 is TGTGCCAGCAGGAAGGGACAACCCTACGAGCAGTACTTC. Translated: CASRKGQPYEQYF.

This clone was detected a few times. The chain uses TRBV7-2 and TRBJ2-1; 10 bases fit TRBD2. The germline CDR1 and CDR2 sequences are SGHTA and FQGNSA. The CDR3 totals 16 residues. V lost 4 bases to trimming and J lost 4 bases; unmatched junction nucleotides: 7. In nucleotides, the CDR3 is TGTGCCAGCAGCTCGTGGGCAGCGGGGGGGTACAATGAGCAGTTCTTC. This sequence encodes CASSSWAAGGYNEQFF. The complete variable domain, with remaining parts taken from reference TRBV7-2 and TRBJ2-1, reads GAGVSQSPSNKVTEKGKDVELRCDPISGHTALYWYRQSLGQGLEFLIYFQGNSAPDKSGLPSDRFSAERTGGSVSTLTIQRTQQEDSAVYLCASSSWAAGGYNEQFFGPGTRLTVL.

The rearrangement links TRBV18 to TRBJ2-7, with TRBD1 matching 7 bases. J lost 0 bases, V lost 4 bases, and 3 bases had no gene match. This CDR3 has 14 residues. CDR1 and CDR2 from the germline V gene are KGHSH and LQKENI. CDR3 region: CASSLGQSSYEQYF. CDR3 sequence (DNA): TGTGCCAGCTCACTGGGACAGTCCTCCTACGAGCAGTACTTC.

This chain joins TRBV5-1 and TRBJ1-1; no clear D gene. Trimming pared 5 bases from V and 4 bases from J, leaving 12 bases between. The CDR3 loop spans 13 amino acids. Germline CDR1 is SGHRS and CDR2 is YFSETQ. The CDR3 DNA reads as TGCGCCAGCAGAGACACAGTGTTCACTGAAGCTTTCTTT. Amino acids: CASRDTVFTEAFF.

The rearrangement joins TRBV6-2 or TRBV6-3 to TRBJ1-4; the D is unclear. Per germline, CDR1 MNHEY and CDR2 SVGEGT. V dropped 1 base and J dropped 0 bases, with 9 bases sitting between them. This CDR3 has 16 amino acids. The CDR3 sequence is CASSYLGAATNEKLFF. The CDR3 bases are TGTGCCAGCAGTTACTTGGGAGCCGCAACTAATGAAAAACTGTTTTTT.

This clone was seen a few times. The rearrangement joins TRBV25-1 to TRBJ2-3, with D unclear. This CDR3 spans 15 amino acids. Germline V lookup: CDR1 MGHDK, CDR2 SYGVNS. The V end was cut by 3 bases, the J end by 2 bases, with 12 bases between. The CDR3 region has the DNA TGTGCCAGCAGTGATTATGATAGACACACAGATACGCAGTATTTT. Protein sequence: CASSDYDRHTDTQYF.

This sequence joins TRBV30 and TRBJ2-2; D unresolved. The CDR3 consists of 14 residues. CDR1 and CDR2 (germline): GTSNPN, SVGIG (reference sequence). The germline V and J ends were trimmed by 4 bases and 5 bases, with 14 bases remaining between them. In DNA form, the CDR3 reads TGTGCCTGGAATCAGGCAGGTTGGACCGGGGAGCTGTTTTTT. Its protein product is CAWNQAGWTGELFF.

The chain combines TRBV10-3 with TRBJ2-3, with 7 bases that match TRBD1. J gave up 4 bases and V 4 bases, and 2 bases lay outside the gene matches. Per the germline V gene, CDR1 is ENHRY and CDR2 is SYGVKD. This CDR3 is 13 amino acids long. CDR3 loop: CAISGTGSDTQYF. The CDR3 nucleotides read TGTGCCATCAGTGGGACAGGCTCAGATACGCAGTATTTT.

The chain links TRBV10-2 to TRBJ2-7; no definite D call. V was trimmed by 4 bases and J by 5 bases, leaving 6 bases between them. The germline CDR1 and CDR2 sequences are WSHSY and SAAADI. The length of the CDR3 is 11 residues. The chain's CDR3 is CASSGTNEQYF. CDR3 coding DNA: TGCGCCAGCAGTGGTACTAACGAGCAGTACTTC.

This rearrangement joins TRBV5-1 to TRBJ2-3; 9 nucleotides match TRBD2. Trimming took 4 bases from V and 6 from J; bases not matched to a gene: 12. Germline-derived CDR1 and CDR2 are SGHRS and YFSETQ. This CDR3 is built from 16 residues. The CDR3 DNA follows: TGCGCCAGCAGCCGTCTCGGAGCGGGGGGCCGGGATACGCAGTATTTT. Residues: CASSRLGAGGRDTQYF. Combining the CDR3 with reference TRBV5-1 and TRBJ2-3 gives the whole variable domain KAGVTQTPRYLIKTRGQQVTLSCSPISGHRSVSWYQQTPGQGLQFLFEYFSETQRNKGNFPGRFSGRQFSNSRSEMNVSTLELGDSALYLCASSRLGAGGRDTQYFGPGTRLTVL.

The chain has TRBV4-3 and TRBJ1-1; D is ambiguous. The CDR3 contains 13 residues. CDR1 is LGHNA and CDR2 is YSLEER in the germline V gene. V lost 8 bases and J lost 0, with 10 bases in between. The CDR3 spells CASARNLNTEAFF. The CDR3 DNA reads TGCGCCAGCGCGAGAAATTTGAACACTGAAGCTTTCTTT.

The chain employs TRBV21-1 and TRBJ2-1; the table assigns TRBD1, which was not confirmed against the DNA. TRBV21-1 is flagged as a pseudogene. This CDR3 contains 14 residues. CDR3 sequence: CASTARQGGNEQFF. The CDR3 nucleotides read TGTGCCAGCACCGCGAGACAGGGGGGCAATGAGCAGTTCTTC.

CDR3 region: CASSISGTGHGYTF. The CDR3, as DNA: TGTGCCAGCTCCATATCCGGGACAGGGCATGGCTACACCTTC. The chain combines TRBV18 with TRBJ1-2, with 9 bases aligning to TRBD1. Germline lookup yields CDR1 KGHSH and CDR2 LQKENI. The junction had 8 bases not matched to a gene; V was cut back by 6 bases and J by 6 bases. The CDR3 has 14 amino acids.

The table lists this clone with a count of one. The chain uses TRBV2 and TRBJ2-1, with 9 nucleotides matching TRBD2. V lost 6 bases and J lost 3; bases outside the gene matches: 6. Germline CDR1 reads SNHLY; CDR2 reads FYNNEI. The CDR3 spans 15 residues. CDR3 in DNA: TGTGCCAGCAGAGACTTGACTAGCGGCTACAATGAGCAGTTCTTC. Translation gives CASRDLTSGYNEQFF.

The chain is built from TRBV27 and TRBJ1-6, with D possibly matching TRBD1 (5 bases). V dropped 3 bases and J dropped 12 bases, with 12 bases sitting between them. The CDR3 consists of 13 residues. Germline assignment: CDR1 MNHEY and CDR2 SMNVEV (reference sequence). The CDR3 reads CASSFQGSGPLHF. CDR3 in DNA: TGTGCCAGCAGTTTTCAGGGCTCGGGACCCCTCCACTTT.

The chain links TRBV18 to TRBJ2-7, with 7 nucleotides matching TRBD2. Trimming cost V 4 bases and J 2 bases; bases outside gene matches: 8. CDR1 is KGHSH, CDR2 LQKENI, per germline. The length of the CDR3 is 15 residues. The CDR3: CASSQSAGATYEQYF. CDR3 DNA: TGTGCCAGCTCACAATCGGCGGGAGCAACCTACGAGCAGTACTTC. The full variable domain, its missing parts supplied by reference TRBV18 and TRBJ2-7, is NAGVMQNPRHLVRRRGQEARLRCSPMKGHSHVYWYRQLPEEGLKFMVYLQKENIIDESGMPKERFSAEFPKEGPSILRIQQVVRGDSAAYFCASSQSAGATYEQYFGPGTRLTVT.

The genes are TRBV6-1 and TRBJ1-4, with D unclear. The CDR3 consists of 16 residues. Germline V gives CDR1 MNHNS, CDR2 SASEGT. Between the trimmed V and J ends, which lost 3 bases and 4 bases, there was a span of 15 bases. The CDR3 coding sequence is TGTGCCAGCAGTGATTGGTTGAGAGGCCTTAATGAAAAACTGTTTTTT. It is translated as CASSDWLRGLNEKLFF.

The V gene is TRBV5-4, the J gene TRBJ2-7; D gene uncertain. The V gene lost 0 bases and the J gene lost 7 bases, with 8 bases spanning the gap. CDR3 length: 12 residues. Germline loops: CDR1 SGHNT, CDR2 YYREEE (reference sequence). The CDR3: CASSLGATEQYF. CDR3 in DNA: TGTGCCAGCAGCTTGGGGGCTACGGAGCAGTACTTC.

The chain couples TRBV5-4 to TRBJ1-1; a weak D match, TRBD1 (5 bases). Deletions cut 0 bases from V and 3 bases from J, with 9 bases between. This CDR3 is 14 amino acids long. Germline assignment: CDR1 SGHNT and CDR2 YYREEE (reference sequence). In DNA form, the CDR3 reads TGTGCCAGCAGCTTGGCAGGGTACTACACTGAAGCTTTCTTT. Translated: CASSLAGYYTEAFF.

CDR3 region: CASNPGTSSYNEQFF. CDR3 DNA: TGTGCCAGCAACCCCGGGACTAGCTCCTACAATGAGCAGTTCTTC. The V and J genes are TRBV6-5 and TRBJ2-1; 8 nucleotides match TRBD2. V lost 7 bases and J lost 0; bases outside the gene matches: 5. The CDR3 has 15 residues. Germline V lookup: CDR1 MNHEY, CDR2 SVGAGI.

This clone was picked up a small number of times. The chain couples TRBV5-1 to TRBJ2-7, with D perhaps matching TRBD2 (5 bases). Germline CDR1 is SGHRS and CDR2 is YFSETQ. Trimming took off 2 bases at V and 4 bases at J, with 7 bases between the two ends. The CDR3 spans 12 residues. CDR3 nucleotide sequence: TGCGCCAGCAGCTTATCGGGATACGAGCAGTACTTC. Protein sequence: CASSLSGYEQYF.

The chain combines TRBV19 with TRBJ1-5; the match to TRBD1 covers 7 bases. The CDR3 extends over 13 amino acids. Germline V gene sequence: CDR1 LNHDA, CDR2 SQIVND (reference sequence). The J segment lost 6 bases and the V segment lost 5 bases, leaving 4 bases of the junction unmatched. The chain's CDR3 is CASSDRVGQPQHF. In DNA, the CDR3 is TGTGCCAGTAGTGACAGGGTAGGTCAGCCCCAGCATTTT.

Concerning this clone: This specimen includes other DNA sequences encoding the same CDR3. The V call is TRBV14, the J call TRBJ1-5; a weak D match, TRBD1 (6 bases). The V end was cut by 1 base, the J end by 6 bases, with 10 bases between. This CDR3 comprises 14 residues. Germline CDR1 and CDR2: SGHDN and FVKESK. The CDR3 here is CASSQGRGGQPQHF. The DNA of the CDR3 is TGTGCCAGCAGCCAAGGGAGGGGGGGTCAGCCCCAGCATTTT.

The chain joins TRBV7-2 to TRBJ1-1; TRBD1 is a possible D gene (6 bases). The CDR3 consists of 12 residues. Trimming left V 1 base short and J 8 bases short, with 8 bases between. Germline CDR1 is SGHTA and CDR2 is FQGNSA. DNA for the CDR3: TGTGCCAGCAGCTTAGATCAGGGGGAAGCTTTCTTT. Protein: CASSLDQGEAFF.

The genes are TRBV6-5 and TRBJ1-1; D is perhaps TRBD1 (5 bases). The CDR3 consists of 13 residues. CDR1 MNHEY and CDR2 SVGAGI come from the germline V gene. The V and J ends lost 6 bases and 6 bases respectively, with 14 bases between them. CDR3 loop: CASSLTRGAEAFF. DNA for the CDR3: TGTGCCAGCAGCCTAACACGGGGGGCTGAAGCTTTCTTT.